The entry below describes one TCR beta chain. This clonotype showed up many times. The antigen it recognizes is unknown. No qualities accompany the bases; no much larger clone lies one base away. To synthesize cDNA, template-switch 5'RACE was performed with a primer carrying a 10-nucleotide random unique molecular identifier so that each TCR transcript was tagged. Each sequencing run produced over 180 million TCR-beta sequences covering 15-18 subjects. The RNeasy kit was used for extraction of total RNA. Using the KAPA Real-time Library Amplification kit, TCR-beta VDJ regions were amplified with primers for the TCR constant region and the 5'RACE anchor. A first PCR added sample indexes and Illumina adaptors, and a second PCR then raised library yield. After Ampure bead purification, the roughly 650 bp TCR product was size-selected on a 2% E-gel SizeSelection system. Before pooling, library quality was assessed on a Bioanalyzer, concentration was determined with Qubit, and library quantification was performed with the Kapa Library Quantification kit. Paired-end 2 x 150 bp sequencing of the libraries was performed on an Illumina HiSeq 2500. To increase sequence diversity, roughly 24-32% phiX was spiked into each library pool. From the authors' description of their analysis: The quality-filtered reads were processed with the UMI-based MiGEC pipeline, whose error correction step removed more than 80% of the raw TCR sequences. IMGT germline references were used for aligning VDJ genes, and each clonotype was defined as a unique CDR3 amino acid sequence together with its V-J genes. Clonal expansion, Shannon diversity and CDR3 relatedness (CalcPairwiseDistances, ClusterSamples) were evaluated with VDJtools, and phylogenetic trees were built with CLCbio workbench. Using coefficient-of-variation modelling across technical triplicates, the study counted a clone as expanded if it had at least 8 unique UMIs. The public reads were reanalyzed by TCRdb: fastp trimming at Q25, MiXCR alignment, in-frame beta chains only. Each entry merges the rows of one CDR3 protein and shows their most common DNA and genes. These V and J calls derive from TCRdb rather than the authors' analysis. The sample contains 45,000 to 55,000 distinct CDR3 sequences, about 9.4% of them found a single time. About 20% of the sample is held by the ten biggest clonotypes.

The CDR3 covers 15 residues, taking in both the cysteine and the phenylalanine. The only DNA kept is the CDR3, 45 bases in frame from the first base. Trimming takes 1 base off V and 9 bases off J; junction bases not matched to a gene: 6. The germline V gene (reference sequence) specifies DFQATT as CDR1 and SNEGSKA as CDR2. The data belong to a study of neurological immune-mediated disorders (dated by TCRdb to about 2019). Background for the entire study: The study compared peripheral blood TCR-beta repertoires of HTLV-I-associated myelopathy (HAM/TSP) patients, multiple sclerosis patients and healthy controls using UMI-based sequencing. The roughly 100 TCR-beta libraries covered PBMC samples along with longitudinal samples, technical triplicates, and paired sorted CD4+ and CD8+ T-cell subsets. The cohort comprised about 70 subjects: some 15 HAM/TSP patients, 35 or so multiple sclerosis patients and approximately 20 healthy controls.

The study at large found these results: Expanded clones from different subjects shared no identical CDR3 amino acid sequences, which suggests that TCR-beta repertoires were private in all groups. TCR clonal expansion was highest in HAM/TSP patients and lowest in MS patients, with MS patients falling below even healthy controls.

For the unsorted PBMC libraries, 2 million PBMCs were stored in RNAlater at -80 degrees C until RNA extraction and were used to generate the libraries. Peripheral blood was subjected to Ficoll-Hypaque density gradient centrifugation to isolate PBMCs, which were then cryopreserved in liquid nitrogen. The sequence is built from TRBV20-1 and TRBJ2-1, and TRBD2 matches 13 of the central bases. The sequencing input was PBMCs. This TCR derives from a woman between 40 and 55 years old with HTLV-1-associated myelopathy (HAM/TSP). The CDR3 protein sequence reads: CSARVRLAGGPEQFF. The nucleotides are TGCAGTGCTAGAGTTCGACTAGCGGGGGGACCTGAGCAGTTCTTC.